The rows below give T cell receptor beta chains drawn from one sample of a study of cytomegalovirus exposure and HLA in healthy donors. This table comes from immunoSEQ multiplex PCR, and its TCRdb copy is limited to in-frame clones, with some not included. This sample's clone table lists 200,000 to 250,000 clones. The sample taken for sequencing was PBMCs. These receptors were taken from a woman aged 25 to 39 in good health and CMV-seropositive. CDR3s include the opening cysteine and the closing phenylalanine or tryptophan. Each record gives: V gene, J gene, D gene, CDR3 DNA, CDR3 protein. D genes are given only for firm matches.

V: TRBV19; J: TRBJ1-2; D: NA; DNA: TGTGCCAGTAGTAGGGAGGCCAGGACGGGTGGCTACACCTTC; CDR3: CASSREARTGGYTF
V: TRBV18; J: TRBJ1-5; D: NA; DNA: TGTGCCAGCTCACCACATGAGAATCAGCCCCAGCATTTT; CDR3: CASSPHENQPQHF
V: TRBV5-6; J: TRBJ1-2; D: NA; DNA: TGTGCCAGCAGTCATAAAAATAGGGGTAACTATGGCTACACCTTC; CDR3: CASSHKNRGNYGYTF
V: TRBV29-1; J: TRBJ1-6; D: TRBD1; DNA: TGCAGCGTTGAATTCACACAGGGGAGAAATTCACCCCTCCACTTT; CDR3: CSVEFTQGRNSPLHF
V: TRBV27; J: TRBJ1-5; D: NA; DNA: TGTGCCAGCAGCCTCCGTGAGAGTCAGCCCCAGCATTTT; CDR3: CASSLRESQPQHF
V: TRBV2; J: TRBJ1-1; D: TRBD1; DNA: TGTGCCAGCAGCGCAGACAGGGAGGCGAGGGAAGCTTTCTTT; CDR3: CASSADREAREAFF
V: TRBV30; J: TRBJ2-1; D: NA; DNA: TGTGCCTGGAGTTGGGGCTACGGGGAGCAGTTCTTC; CDR3: CAWSWGYGEQFF
V: TRBV4-3; J: TRBJ1-2; D: TRBD1; DNA: TGCGCCAGCAGCCAGGACAGGGTTGGCTACACCTTC; CDR3: CASSQDRVGYTF
V: TRBV19; J: TRBJ2-1; D: NA; DNA: TGTGCCAGTAGGCAGGGGTACTACAATGAGCAGTTCTTC; CDR3: CASRQGYYNEQFF
V: TRBV9; J: TRBJ2-2; D: TRBD1; DNA: TGTGCCAGCAGCGGTCCCGGGACAGGGAACACCGGGGAGCTGTTTTTT; CDR3: CASSGPGTGNTGELFF
V: TRBV5-4; J: TRBJ2-7; D: NA; DNA: TGTGCCAGCAGCTTGGAACAGACCGTAAAGAACGAGCAGTACTTC; CDR3: CASSLEQTVKNEQYF
V: TRBV9; J: TRBJ2-1; D: TRBD2; DNA: TGTGCCAGCAGCTCAATAGGGGTTAGCGGGGACAATGAGCAGTTCTTC; CDR3: CASSSIGVSGDNEQFF
V: TRBV10-2; J: TRBJ1-2; D: NA; DNA: TGCGCCAGCAGTGGGCCCAGGGAAGATCCCACTACTAACTATGGCTACACCTTC; CDR3: CASSGPREDPTTNYGYTF
V: TRBV9; J: TRBJ2-3; D: NA; DNA: TGTGCCAGCAGACTCGTACAGTATTTT; CDR3: CASRLVQYF
V: TRBV5-6; J: TRBJ1-2; D: TRBD1; DNA: TGTGCCAGCAGCTCACAAAAGACAGGGTCCCGTAACTATGGCTACACCTTC; CDR3: CASSSQKTGSRNYGYTF
V: TRBV28; J: TRBJ2-7; D: TRBD2; DNA: TGTGCCATTATAGCGGGGTACGAGCAGTACTTC; CDR3: CAIIAGYEQYF
V: TRBV29-1; J: TRBJ1-1; D: NA; DNA: TGCAGCCTAGAAATGGGGGGAGGGGGGTCTGAAGCTTTCTTT; CDR3: CSLEMGGGGSEAFF
V: TRBV27; J: TRBJ2-7; D: NA; DNA: TGTGCCAGCTCCCCGAGGGGGAGAGGCTACGAGCAGTACTTC; CDR3: CASSPRGRGYEQYF
V: TRBV29-1; J: TRBJ2-2; D: NA; DNA: TGCAGCGTGGGGGGGGGCGCGAACACCGGGGAGCTGTTTTTT; CDR3: CSVGGGANTGELFF
V: TRBV27; J: TRBJ2-7; D: TRBD2; DNA: TGTGCCAGCAGTCGACTAGCGGGAGACCAGTACTTC; CDR3: CASSRLAGDQYF
V: TRBV4-1; J: TRBJ1-1; D: TRBD1; DNA: TGCGCCAGCAGCTTGCGGGACAGGGGTTTAGACACTGAAGCTTTCTTT; CDR3: CASSLRDRGLDTEAFF
V: TRBV7-9; J: TRBJ1-2; D: NA; DNA: TGTGCCAGCAGCTTGGCTGACAGCTCCTACTATGGCTACACCTTC; CDR3: CASSLADSSYYGYTF
V: TRBV29-1; J: TRBJ1-1; D: NA; DNA: TGCAGCGTCGGAGCCGGCAGGGCTAACACTGAAGCTTTCTTT; CDR3: CSVGAGRANTEAFF
V: TRBV5-1; J: TRBJ2-1; D: NA; DNA: TGCGCCAGCAGCTTTGGTAAGCTACCATACAATGAGCAGTTCTTC; CDR3: CASSFGKLPYNEQFF
V: TRBV12-5; J: TRBJ2-1; D: TRBD2; DNA: TGTGCTAGTGGTCAAGCGGGAGGACCCTACAATGAGCAGTTCTTC; CDR3: CASGQAGGPYNEQFF
V: TRBV30; J: TRBJ1-1; D: NA; DNA: TGTGCCTGGAGCCTACGAGGGAACACTGAAGCTTTCTTT; CDR3: CAWSLRGNTEAFF
V: TRBV9; J: TRBJ2-1; D: TRBD1; DNA: TGTGCCAGCAGCACCCAGACAGGGGGCGAGCAGTTCTTC; CDR3: CASSTQTGGEQFF
V: TRBV30; J: TRBJ2-2; D: NA; DNA: TGTGCCTGGAGCTTCTTGACAGGCCCCACCGGGGAGCTGTTTTTT; CDR3: CAWSFLTGPTGELFF
V: TRBV5-1; J: TRBJ1-1; D: NA; DNA: TGCGCCAGCAGCCCGGGCCAGGGGAACACTGAAGCTTTCTTT; CDR3: CASSPGQGNTEAFF
V: TRBV7-2; J: TRBJ2-3; D: NA; DNA: TGTGCCAGCAGCCCACAAAGGGGGGATACGCAGTATTTT; CDR3: CASSPQRGDTQYF
V: TRBV4-2; J: TRBJ2-3; D: NA; DNA: TGTGCCAGCAGCCAAGATCTCCGGCTAGCTCTCACAGATACGCAGTATTTT; CDR3: CASSQDLRLALTDTQYF
V: TRBV2; J: TRBJ1-4; D: NA; DNA: TGTGCCAGCAAACAGGTTAATGAAAAACTGTTTTTT; CDR3: CASKQVNEKLFF
V: TRBV10-1; J: TRBJ2-7; D: NA; DNA: TGCGCCAGCAGTGAGCATATCTCGGGGACATCCGAGCAGTACTTC; CDR3: CASSEHISGTSEQYF
V: TRBV5-4; J: TRBJ2-2; D: TRBD2; DNA: TGTGCCAGCGGCCCGCCTAGCGGGGGAGGGATCGGGGAGCTGTTTTTT; CDR3: CASGPPSGGGIGELFF
V: TRBV5-6; J: TRBJ2-5; D: NA; DNA: TGTGCCAGCAGCAAAGGGACACACCAAGAGACCCAGTACTTC; CDR3: CASSKGTHQETQYF
V: TRBV29-1; J: TRBJ1-1; D: TRBD1; DNA: TGCAGCGTTGCTATGGGACAGGGGACGACTGAAGCTTTCTTT; CDR3: CSVAMGQGTTEAFF
V: TRBV18; J: TRBJ2-2; D: TRBD1; DNA: TGTGCCAGCTCACCCTCGGGGACAGGGACAAACACCGGGGAGCTGTTTTTT; CDR3: CASSPSGTGTNTGELFF
V: TRBV9; J: TRBJ2-7; D: NA; DNA: TGTGCCAGCAGCGTAGGGGGTGCGGGGCTAGGCGAGCTCTACGAGCAGTACTTC; CDR3: CASSVGGAGLGELYEQYF
V: TRBV7-2; J: TRBJ1-1; D: TRBD1; DNA: TGTGCCAGCAGCTTACAGGGGGCGATGAACACTGAAGCTTTCTTT; CDR3: CASSLQGAMNTEAFF
V: TRBV7-8; J: TRBJ2-7; D: TRBD2; DNA: TGTGCCAGCAGCTTAGCGCGGGGGGTTGGGGGCTACGAGCAGTACTTC; CDR3: CASSLARGVGGYEQYF
V: TRBV7-6; J: TRBJ2-1; D: NA; DNA: TGTGCTCACTCTGGTCGCGGTGAGCAGTTCTTC; CDR3: CAHSGRGEQFF
V: TRBV6-6; J: TRBJ1-3; D: NA; DNA: TGTGCCAGCAGCCGACGGGTCCCGACAGGTGGAAACACCATATATTTT; CDR3: CASSRRVPTGGNTIYF
V: TRBV12-2; J: TRBJ2-7; D: NA; DNA: TGTGCAAGTCGCCGCGGGACCAATGGGGCTCCCTACGAGCAGTACTTC; CDR3: CASRRGTNGAPYEQYF
V: TRBV5-4; J: TRBJ2-1; D: NA; DNA: TGTGCCAGCAGCTTGGGCCCGGGGGATGAGCAGTTCTTC; CDR3: CASSLGPGDEQFF
V: TRBV20-1; J: TRBJ2-1; D: NA; DNA: TGCAGTGCTAGACGGTACAATGAGCAGTTCTTC; CDR3: CSARRYNEQFF
V: TRBV6-1; J: TRBJ1-1; D: TRBD1; DNA: TGTGCCAGCAGGAGACAGGGGGCGGCGAACACTGAAGCTTTCTTT; CDR3: CASRRQGAANTEAFF
V: TRBV28; J: TRBJ2-5; D: NA; DNA: TGTGCCAGCAGTCAGGCGGGACAGCAAGAGACCCAGTACTTC; CDR3: CASSQAGQQETQYF
V: TRBV19; J: TRBJ2-5; D: NA; DNA: TGTGCCAGTAGTACCTGGGCTGTGGGTCAAGAGACCCAGTACTTC; CDR3: CASSTWAVGQETQYF
V: TRBV11-2; J: TRBJ2-1; D: NA; DNA: TGTGCCAGCAGTACGGGAGTACACAATGAGCAGTTCTTC; CDR3: CASSTGVHNEQFF
V: TRBV19; J: TRBJ2-1; D: TRBD2; DNA: TGTGCCAGTAGTAGTCAGCTAGCGGGAGGGTACAATGAGCAGTTCTTC; CDR3: CASSSQLAGGYNEQFF
V: TRBV11-1; J: TRBJ2-7; D: NA; DNA: TGTGCCAGCAGCCCGGTGACCTCACTAGTTTCCTACGAGCAGTACTTC; CDR3: CASSPVTSLVSYEQYF
V: TRBV7-2; J: TRBJ1-4; D: NA; DNA: TGTGCCAGCAGCCCCGGGAATGGACGTGAAAAACTGTTTTTT; CDR3: CASSPGNGREKLFF
V: TRBV9; J: TRBJ1-1; D: NA; DNA: TGTGCCAGCAGCCCCCCTACCTCGGGAACTGAAGCTTTCTTT; CDR3: CASSPPTSGTEAFF
V: TRBV7-9; J: TRBJ2-1; D: NA; DNA: TGTGCCAGCAGCCAAACCCCCCTAGAAGCCAATGAGCAGTTCTTC; CDR3: CASSQTPLEANEQFF
V: TRBV6-5; J: TRBJ2-3; D: NA; DNA: TGTGCCAGCAGTCTCATGAAGGGGAGCACAGATACGCAGTATTTT; CDR3: CASSLMKGSTDTQYF
V: TRBV6-6; J: TRBJ2-2; D: NA; DNA: TGTGCCGGCAGCCCGGCAGGATCCACCGGGGAGCTGTTTTTT; CDR3: CAGSPAGSTGELFF
V: TRBV27; J: TRBJ1-1; D: TRBD1; DNA: TGTGCCAGCAGTTGGGGGACAGGGGGTGCTTTCTTT; CDR3: CASSWGTGGAFF
V: TRBV7-9; J: TRBJ2-7; D: NA; DNA: TGTGCCAGCAGTCAACCCCGCCGTGGACCCCAGGGAGGATACGAGCAGTACTTC; CDR3: CASSQPRRGPQGGYEQYF
V: TRBV18; J: TRBJ2-1; D: NA; DNA: TGTGCCAGCTCACCACCGGGCATGGATGAGCAGTTCTTC; CDR3: CASSPPGMDEQFF
V: TRBV7-2; J: TRBJ2-1; D: TRBD2; DNA: TGTGCCAGCAGCTTAGGACTAGCGGGGAGCTCCTACAATGAGCAGTTCTTC; CDR3: CASSLGLAGSSYNEQFF